Below, 31 T cell receptor beta chains from the same sample are listed, as sequenced in a study of OX40 agonist ivuxolimab in advanced cancers. Using immunoSEQ multiplex PCR, the repertoire was profiled, and TCRdb retains in-frame clones only, with some absent. The table records 22,000 or so clones, 85% to 90% of them present only once. Here the sequenced sample was CD4+ or CD8+ T cells sorted from blood, taken in a trial of the OX40 agonist ivuxolimab. The receptors stem from an adult with an advanced solid tumor such as melanoma, head and neck, liver or kidney cancer.

The rearrangement joins TRBV7-9 to TRBJ2-7; D remains unclear. Germline loops: CDR1 SEHNR, CDR2 FQNEAQ (reference sequence). V was pared by 3 bases and J by 1 base, with 10 bases between. The CDR3 loop spans 14 amino acids. As DNA, the CDR3 is TGTGCCAGCAGCTTGGGCGGCCTGTCCTACGAGCAGTACTTC. Amino acids: CASSLGGLSYEQYF.

This chain links TRBV5-1 with TRBJ1-2; TRBD1 is a possible D gene (6 bases). The V end lost 2 bases, the J end lost 4 bases, and 15 bases lay between the germline ends. CDR3 length equals 15 residues. CDR1 is SGHRS, CDR2 YFSETQ, per germline. CDR3 DNA: TGCGCCAGCAGCTTTGCCCAGGACAGATTCTATGGCTACACCTTC. It yields the protein CASSFAQDRFYGYTF.

A single count supports this clone. V gene TRBV5-6 combines with J gene TRBJ2-1, with D perhaps matching TRBD2 (6 bases). Germline V gene lookup returns CDR1 SGHDT and CDR2 YYEEEE. The CDR3 runs 15 residues. Trimming left V 4 bases short and J 4 bases short, with 15 bases between. CDR3 bases: TGTGCCAGCAGCCAATTCGGGAGTTCTTACAATGAGCAGTTCTTC. Protein product: CASSQFGSSYNEQFF.

The chain carries TRBV5-1 and TRBJ1-4, with D possibly TRBD1 on 6 matching bases. V was pared by 4 bases and J by 3 bases, with 19 bases between. This CDR3 comprises 17 residues. Per germline, CDR1 SGHRS and CDR2 YFSETQ. Here the CDR3 reads CASSLALQGGSNEKLFF. In DNA form, the CDR3 reads TGCGCCAGCAGCCTGGCCTTACAGGGAGGGTCTAATGAAAAACTGTTTTTT.

In regard to this clone: The same CDR3 can be traced to other DNA sequences in this sample. The rearrangement links TRBV27 to TRBJ2-7, with a tentative D call TRBD1 (8 bases). With 6 bases removed from V and 1 base from J, the gap between germline ends came to 16 bases. The CDR3 spans 15 residues. Germline assignment: CDR1 MNHEY and CDR2 SMNVEV (reference sequence). The CDR3 nucleotides are TGTGCCAGCAGCCTCTACAGGGGGGGTTCCTACGAGCAGTACTTC. Translating gives CASSLYRGGSYEQYF.

CDR3 region: CASSWGETQYF. The DNA of the CDR3 is TGTGCCAGCAGTTGGGGGGAGACCCAGTACTTC. The chain carries TRBV6-6 and TRBJ2-5; either TRBD1 or TRBD2 may fit D (5 bases each). This CDR3 is 11 amino acids long. Trimming pared 4 bases from V and 5 bases from J, leaving 5 bases between. CDR1 is MNHNY and CDR2 is SVGAGI in the germline V gene (reference sequence).

The chain links TRBV10-2 to TRBJ2-7; 8 nucleotides match TRBD2. The CDR3 is made up of 13 amino acids. V lost 5 bases to trimming and J lost 3 bases; unmatched junction nucleotides: 3. The germline V gene has CDR1 WSHSY and CDR2 SAAADI. CDR3 bases: TGCGCCAGCAGTTTGGGACTAGTCTACGAGCAGTACTTC. Its translation: CASSLGLVYEQYF.

The genes are TRBV30 and TRBJ1-4; D perhaps matches TRBD1 (5 bases). The germline V and J ends were trimmed by 3 bases and 7 bases, with 15 bases remaining between them. The germline gives CDR1 GTSNPN, CDR2 SVGIG (reference sequence). CDR3 length: 14 residues. This CDR3 is CAWRDKGWVEKLFF. For the CDR3, the DNA is TGTGCCTGGAGAGACAAGGGGTGGGTTGAAAAACTGTTTTTT.

The chain employs TRBV7-8 and TRBJ1-4; no definite D call. The germline gives CDR1 SGHVS, CDR2 FQNEAQ. The CDR3 contains 14 residues. V was pared by 5 bases and J by 0 bases, with 7 bases between. CDR3 residues: CASSQQATNEKLFF. CDR3 sequence (DNA): TGTGCCAGCAGCCAACAAGCAACTAATGAAAAACTGTTTTTT.

The chain couples TRBV6-5 to TRBJ2-7, with D uncertain. This CDR3 spans 14 amino acids. Germline-derived CDR1 and CDR2 are MNHEY and SVGAGI. Trimming shortened V by 5 bases and J by 3 bases, and 14 bases separated the two germline ends. The DNA for the CDR3 is TGTGCCAGCAGTGATCGCTTAATCGGCTACGAGCAGTACTTC. Its protein is CASSDRLIGYEQYF.

The chain combines TRBV13 with TRBJ2-2; 7 nucleotides match TRBD2. This CDR3 is built from 16 residues. J lost 2 bases, V lost 5 bases, and 8 bases had no gene match. In germline, CDR1 is PRHDT, CDR2 FYEKMQ (reference sequence). Written as DNA, the CDR3 is TGTGCCAGCAGCCCTAGCGGCCCTGACAACACCGGGGAGCTGTTTTTT. Amino acids: CASSPSGPDNTGELFF.

This rearrangement joins TRBV2 to TRBJ2-5; the D is unclear. This CDR3 is 13 amino acids long. The ends were cut back, 7 bases at V and 5 bases at J, with 14 bases in the middle. In germline, CDR1 is SNHLY, CDR2 FYNNEI. CDR3: CASNDLVGETQYF. CDR3 coding DNA: TGTGCCAGCAACGACCTAGTGGGGGAGACCCAGTACTTC.

This clone was picked up a small number of times. The CDR3: CASSESSYYEQYF. The CDR3 DNA reads TGCGCCAGCAGTGAGTCAAGCTACTACGAGCAGTACTTC. V and J are TRBV10-2 and TRBJ2-7; D is unclear. Germline-derived CDR1 and CDR2 are WSHSY and SAAADI. The CDR3 totals 13 residues. Trimming pared 0 bases from V and 3 bases from J, leaving 6 bases between.

This rearrangement joins TRBV7-9 to TRBJ2-1, with D maybe TRBD2 (6 bases). The CDR3 has 13 residues. V was pared by 5 bases and J by 4 bases, with 9 bases between. CDR1 is SEHNR and CDR2 is FQNEAQ in the germline V gene (reference sequence). The CDR3, as DNA: TGTGCCAGCAGCGGGGGACTGTACAATGAGCAGTTCTTC. Its protein product is CASSGGLYNEQFF.

The chain joins TRBV11-2 to TRBJ1-6; D remains unclear. The CDR3 runs 17 residues. Per germline, CDR1 SGHAT and CDR2 FQNNGV. Trimming left V 5 bases short and J 0 bases short, with 14 bases between. CDR3 DNA sequence: TGTGCCAGCAGCCTACAAGCCCTAAGCTCCTATAATTCACCCCTCCACTTT. Residues: CASSLQALSSYNSPLHF.

The CDR3 is CASTLRLLAGVYEQYF. CDR3 nucleotide sequence: TGTGCCAGCACCCTCCGACTACTAGCGGGAGTCTACGAGCAGTACTTC. The gene calls are TRBV27 and TRBJ2-7, with TRBD2 matching over 11 bases. The CDR3 has 16 residues. CDR1 and CDR2 from the germline V gene are MNHEY and SMNVEV (reference sequence). The ends lost 7 bases at V and 3 bases at J; junction bases unmatched: 11.

The genes are TRBV18 and TRBJ2-7; TRBD1 matches at 10 bases. The J segment lost 3 bases and the V segment lost 3 bases, leaving 2 bases of the junction unmatched. CDR3 size: 14 residues. Germline loops: CDR1 KGHSH, CDR2 LQKENI. The CDR3 DNA is TGTGCCAGCTCACCGGGACAGGGGATCTACGAGCAGTACTTC. Translated, it gives CASSPGQGIYEQYF.

The V gene is TRBV6-5, the J gene TRBJ2-7, with D unclear. This CDR3 comprises 13 residues. V lost 4 bases, J lost 0 bases, and 7 bases lay in between. Germline CDR1 and CDR2: MNHEY and SVGAGI. In nucleotides, the CDR3 is TGTGCCAGCAGTTTTGGGGACTCCTACGAGCAGTACTTC. Its protein product is CASSFGDSYEQYF.

The chain joins TRBV6-5 to TRBJ2-6; D possibly corresponds to TRBD2 (5 bases). Germline assignment: CDR1 MNHEY and CDR2 SVGAGI. V was cut by 7 bases and J by 5 bases, with 9 bases left in between. The length of the CDR3 is 13 residues. CDR3 protein: CASKEERANVLTF. CDR3 DNA sequence: TGTGCCAGCAAGGAGGAGCGGGCCAACGTCCTGACTTTC.

V and J are TRBV10-2 and TRBJ2-5; D not resolved. V lost 6 bases and J lost 2, with 10 bases in between. Germline V lookup: CDR1 WSHSY, CDR2 SAAADI. The CDR3 runs to 13 residues. Written as DNA, the CDR3 is TGCGCCAGCAGCCCCGGGCCTCAAGAGACCCAGTACTTC. Translation gives CASSPGPQETQYF.

The rearrangement links TRBV9 to TRBJ1-3, with D maybe TRBD1 (5 bases). Germline CDR1 SGDLS, CDR2 YYNGEE. V dropped 0 bases and J dropped 3 bases, with 10 bases sitting between them. This CDR3 has 15 residues. The CDR3 DNA reads TGTGCCAGCAGCGTAGCCCTAGACAGTGGAAACACCATATATTTT. This translates into CASSVALDSGNTIYF.

The gene calls are TRBV19 and TRBJ1-4; 7 bases map to TRBD1. V lost 6 bases, J lost 7 bases, and 11 bases stayed unmatched. Germline V CDR1 and CDR2: LNHDA, SQIVND (reference sequence). The CDR3 length is 15 residues. The CDR3 nucleotides read TGTGCCAGTAGCGGGCTGAGACAGGGAGGTGAAAAACTGTTTTTT. Protein sequence: CASSGLRQGGEKLFF.

The CDR3 is CASSRGRFNEQFF. Here the CDR3 DNA reads TGTGCCAGCAGTCGCGGACGGTTCAATGAGCAGTTCTTC. The chain recombines TRBV6-6 with TRBJ2-1; D not certain. CDR1 is MNHNY, CDR2 SVGAGI, per germline (reference sequence). The CDR3 totals 13 residues. The V gene lost 5 bases and the J gene lost 6 bases, with 11 bases spanning the gap.

The chain combines TRBV11-2 with TRBJ1-5; no firm D call. Looked up from germline, CDR1 is SGHAT and CDR2 is FQNNGV. The length of the CDR3 is 16 residues. The V end lost 2 bases, the J end lost 0 bases, and 11 bases lay between the germline ends. The CDR3 DNA follows: TGTGCCAGCAGCTTATCAACCTTCCCTAGCAATCAGCCCCAGCATTTT. This sequence encodes CASSLSTFPSNQPQHF.

For the CDR3, the DNA is TGCGCCAGCAGCTTGGTAGTTGCGGGAGGCACAGATACGCAGTATTTT. Its protein product is CASSLVVAGGTDTQYF. The chain couples TRBV5-1 to TRBJ2-3; 7 bases are a match to TRBD2. The CDR3 is 16 amino acids. J gave up 1 base and V 0 bases, and 5 bases lay outside the gene matches. Germline V gene sequence: CDR1 SGHRS, CDR2 YFSETQ.

This clone was observed a single time. This chain uses TRBV29-1 with TRBJ2-7; D tentatively reads TRBD1 or TRBD2 (5 bases each). There are 10 residues in the CDR3. With 4 bases removed from V and 5 bases from J, the gap between germline ends came to 6 bases. CDR1 and CDR2 (germline): SQVTM, ANQGSEA. Here the CDR3 DNA reads TGCAGCGTTGGGGACGACGAGCAGTACTTC. Residues: CSVGDDEQYF.

V and J are TRBV27 and TRBJ2-3; D remains ambiguous. The CDR3 contains 15 residues. Germline V lookup: CDR1 MNHEY, CDR2 SMNVEV (reference sequence). The ends were cut back, 3 bases at V and 2 bases at J, with 12 bases in the middle. CDR3 coding DNA: TGTGCCAGCAGTTTCTTCAGCCAGCACACAGATACGCAGTATTTT. Its translation is CASSFFSQHTDTQYF.

The genes are TRBV25-1 and TRBJ2-7; TRBD2 matches 7 bases. CDR1 and CDR2 from the germline V gene are MGHDK and SYGVNS. The V segment lost 6 bases and the J segment 5 bases; nucleotides outside the gene matches: 10. This CDR3 is 14 amino acids long. The CDR3 DNA reads as TGTGCCAGCAGGGACCCGGGACTAAGACACGAGCAGTACTTC. It codes for CASRDPGLRHEQYF.

In DNA form, the CDR3 reads TGTGCCAGTAGCCATTTGGACACCCAAGGCGCCTACGAGCAGTACTTC. It encodes CASSHLDTQGAYEQYF. The V call is TRBV19, the J call TRBJ2-7; D may be TRBD1 (5 bases). Germline V gene data show CDR1 as LNHDA and CDR2 as SQIVND (reference sequence). Trimming removed 6 bases from V and 2 bases from J, with 20 bases in between. This CDR3 region has 16 residues.

The rearrangement joins TRBV14 to TRBJ1-5, with 7 bases aligning to TRBD1. Germline V lookup: CDR1 SGHDN, CDR2 FVKESK. V shed 1 base, J shed 0 bases, and the junction held 12 bases outside the gene matches. CDR3 size: 19 residues. CDR3 sequence: CASSQGFDRDVNSNQPQHF. CDR3 sequence (DNA): TGTGCCAGCAGCCAAGGGTTCGACAGGGACGTAAATAGCAATCAGCCCCAGCATTTT.

The chain has TRBV9 and TRBJ2-7; 10 nucleotides agree with TRBD2. Per germline, CDR1 SGDLS and CDR2 YYNGEE. The V segment lost 4 bases and the J segment 4 bases; nucleotides outside the gene matches: 26. CDR3 length: 21 amino acids. Written as DNA, the CDR3 is TGTGCCAGCAGCCCCTACCCTGGCGGGGTGATAGCGGGAGGAAGGATGTACGAGCAGTACTTC. Its translation is CASSPYPGGVIAGGRMYEQYF. The entire variable domain, with the rest obtained from reference TRBV9 and TRBJ2-7, is as follows: DSGVTQTPKHLITATGQRVTLRCSPRSGDLSVYWYQQSLDQGLQFLIQYYNGEERAKGNILERFSAQQFPDLHSELNLSSLELGDSALYFCASSPYPGGVIAGGRMYEQYFGPGTRLTVT.